The following is a T cell receptor (beta chain) sequence with its context. The antigen remains undetermined. The entry originates in a study of PD-1 blockade in classical Hodgkin lymphoma. Study outcomes and limitations: Exclusion applied to patients who initiated nivolumab less than 1 year following ASCT.

Exposure to brentuximab vedotin varied, and each patient had relapsed following autologous stem cell transplantation. The data were produced by immunoSEQ multiplex PCR, yet TCRdb's version contains in-frame clones alone and is incomplete. The sample holds fewer than 90,000 clones; 85% to 95% are singletons and the top ten take 6.5% to 8%. V was pared by 4 bases and J by 4 bases, with 4 bases between. The length of the CDR3 is 10 residues. Germline V gene sequence: CDR1 SQVTM, CDR2 ANQGSEA. The J gene is TRBJ2-5, the V gene TRBV29-1; D gene uncertain. The receptor's source is a human donor with classical Hodgkin lymphoma. The sequenced sample was peripheral blood mononuclear cells (PBMCs), obtained at baseline. CDR3 sequence: CSVALETQYF. The CDR3 bases are TGCAGCGTTGCCCTAGAGACCCAGTACTTC.